This T cell receptor beta chain appears in the sequencing data of a study of neurological immune-mediated disorders. The study, taken as a whole, reports: Sharing of CDR3 amino acid sequences among expanded clones across subjects was absent, suggesting private repertoires in all groups.

CDR1 and CDR2 (germline): ENHRY, SYGVKD. The CDR3 runs 12 residues. Deletions cut 4 bases from V and 1 base from J, with 3 bases between. Many counts were recorded for this clonotype. Its target is not known. TCRdb re-called the 5' RACE reads through MiXCR, storing one row per CDR3 protein. The sample lists about 30,000 distinct CDR3 sequences, 15% occurring once. This chain joins TRBV10-3 and TRBJ2-3; D not certain. The specimen was PBMCs. This clonotype originated in a man between 65 and 80 years old in good health. The CDR3 DNA is TGTGCCATCAGTGGGGGCACAGATACGCAGTATTTT. It translates to CAISGGTDTQYF.